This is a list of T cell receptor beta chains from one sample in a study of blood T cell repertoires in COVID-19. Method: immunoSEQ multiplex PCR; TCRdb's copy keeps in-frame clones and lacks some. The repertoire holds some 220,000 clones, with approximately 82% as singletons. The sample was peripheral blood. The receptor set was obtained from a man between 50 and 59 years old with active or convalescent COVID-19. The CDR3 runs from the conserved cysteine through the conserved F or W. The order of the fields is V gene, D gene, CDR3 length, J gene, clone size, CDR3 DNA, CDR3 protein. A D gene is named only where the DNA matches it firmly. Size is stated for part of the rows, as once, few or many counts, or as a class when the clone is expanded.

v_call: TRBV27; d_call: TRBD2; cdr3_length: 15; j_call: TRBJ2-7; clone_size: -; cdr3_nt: TGTGCCAGCAGTTTGGGACTAGCGGGAGTTGGCGAGCAGTACTTC; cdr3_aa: CASSLGLAGVGEQYF
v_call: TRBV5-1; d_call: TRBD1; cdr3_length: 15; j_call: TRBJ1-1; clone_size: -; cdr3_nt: TGCGCCAGCAGCTTGGAAGCGGCAGGGGGGACTGAAGCTTTCTTT; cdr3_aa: CASSLEAAGGTEAFF
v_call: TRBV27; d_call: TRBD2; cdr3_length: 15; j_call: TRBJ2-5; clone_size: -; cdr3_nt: TGTGCCAGCAGTTTTGGGCGGGGGGGCCAAGAGACCCAGTACTTC; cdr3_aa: CASSFGRGGQETQYF
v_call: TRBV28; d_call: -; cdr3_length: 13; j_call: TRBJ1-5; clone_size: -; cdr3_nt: TGTGCCAGCACTAAGGCGCGGGTGCAGCCCCAGCATTTT; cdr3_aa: CASTKARVQPQHF
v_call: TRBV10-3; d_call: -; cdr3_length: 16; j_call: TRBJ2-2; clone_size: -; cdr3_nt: TGTGCCATCAGTGCCCGAATAGATATTAACACCGGGGAGCTGTTTTTT; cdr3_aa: CAISARIDINTGELFF
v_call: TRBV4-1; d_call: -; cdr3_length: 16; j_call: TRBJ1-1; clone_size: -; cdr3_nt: TGCGCCAGCAGCCAAGACGCCAGGGAAGGGGGCACTGAAGCTTTCTTT; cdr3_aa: CASSQDAREGGTEAFF
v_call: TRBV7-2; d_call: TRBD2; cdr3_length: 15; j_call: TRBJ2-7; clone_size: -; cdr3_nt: TGTGCCAGCAGCTTTAGCGGGTCTAGCTCCTACGAGCAGTACTTC; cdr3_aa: CASSFSGSSSYEQYF
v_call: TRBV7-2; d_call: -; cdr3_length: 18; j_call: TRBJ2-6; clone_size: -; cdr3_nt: TGTGCCAGCAGCTTAGAGCCCGCAAGGAGCTCTGGGGCCAACGTCCTGACTTTC; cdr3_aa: CASSLEPARSSGANVLTF
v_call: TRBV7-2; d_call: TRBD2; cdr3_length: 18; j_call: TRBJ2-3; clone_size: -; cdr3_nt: TGTGCCAGCAGCCCAGGGGGACTAGCGGGGGGCCTCCCAGATACGCAGTATTTT; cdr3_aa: CASSPGGLAGGLPDTQYF
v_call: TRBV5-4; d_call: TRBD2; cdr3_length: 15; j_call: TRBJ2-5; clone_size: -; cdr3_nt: TGTGCCAGCAGCAGGGGACTAGCGAACCAAGAGACCCAGTACTTC; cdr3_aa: CASSRGLANQETQYF
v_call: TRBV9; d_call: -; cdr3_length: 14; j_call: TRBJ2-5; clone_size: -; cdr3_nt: TGTGCCAGCAGCGTAGAGGAGCTCCCGGAGACCCAGTACTTC; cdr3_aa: CASSVEELPETQYF
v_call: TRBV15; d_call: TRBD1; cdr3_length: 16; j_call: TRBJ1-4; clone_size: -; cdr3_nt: TGTGCCACCAGCCCGGGACAGGGAAGGCCAAATGAAAAACTGTTTTTT; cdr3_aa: CATSPGQGRPNEKLFF
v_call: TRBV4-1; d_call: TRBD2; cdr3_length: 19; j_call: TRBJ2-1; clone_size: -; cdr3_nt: TGCGCCAGCAGCCAAGATGGAGCGGGGGGCGGTAGCTCCTACAATGAGCAGTTCTTC; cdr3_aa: CASSQDGAGGGSSYNEQFF
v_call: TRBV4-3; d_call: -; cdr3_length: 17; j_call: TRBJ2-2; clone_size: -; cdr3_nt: TGCGCCAGCAGCCAAGAGATCGCGAGAATCAACACCGGGGAGCTGTTTTTT; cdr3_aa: CASSQEIARINTGELFF
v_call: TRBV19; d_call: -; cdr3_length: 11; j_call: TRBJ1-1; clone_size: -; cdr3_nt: TGTGCCAGTAGTATAGGGACAAAAGCTTTCTTT; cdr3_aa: CASSIGTKAFF
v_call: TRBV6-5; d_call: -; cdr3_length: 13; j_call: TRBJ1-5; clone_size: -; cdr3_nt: TGTGCCAGCAGTAACAGGAACGTTCAGCCCCAGCATTTT; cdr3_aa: CASSNRNVQPQHF
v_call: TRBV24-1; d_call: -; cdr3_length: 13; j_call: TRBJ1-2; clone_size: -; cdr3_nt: TGTGCCACCAGTGATAAGGGGCGCTATGGCTACACCTTC; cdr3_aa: CATSDKGRYGYTF
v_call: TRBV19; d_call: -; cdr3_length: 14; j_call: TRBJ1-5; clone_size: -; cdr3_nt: TGTGCCAGTAGAGGTCGGGGAAGCAATCAGCCCCAGCATTTT; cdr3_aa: CASRGRGSNQPQHF
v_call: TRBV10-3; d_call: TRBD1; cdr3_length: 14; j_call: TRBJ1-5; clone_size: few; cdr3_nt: TGTGCCATCAGTGCAAAGACAGGGGATCAGCCCCAGCATTTT; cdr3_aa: CAISAKTGDQPQHF
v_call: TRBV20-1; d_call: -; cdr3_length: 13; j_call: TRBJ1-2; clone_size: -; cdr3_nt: TGCAGTGCTAGTCCAACAGGTGACTATGGCTACACCTTC; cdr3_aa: CSASPTGDYGYTF
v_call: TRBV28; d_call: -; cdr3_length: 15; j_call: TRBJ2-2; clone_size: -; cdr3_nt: TGTGCCACTAGGTCTCAGGGGATAAACGCCGGGGAGCTGTTTTTT; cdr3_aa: CATRSQGINAGELFF
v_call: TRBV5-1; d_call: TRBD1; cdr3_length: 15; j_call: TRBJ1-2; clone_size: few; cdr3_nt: TGCGCCAGCAGCATTGGCGGTACAGGGGGCGAAGGCTACACCTTC; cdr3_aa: CASSIGGTGGEGYTF
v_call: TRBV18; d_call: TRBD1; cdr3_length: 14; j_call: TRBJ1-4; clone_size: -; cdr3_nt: TGTGCCAGCTCCTGGGACAGCTTTAATGAAAAACTGTTTTTT; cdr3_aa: CASSWDSFNEKLFF
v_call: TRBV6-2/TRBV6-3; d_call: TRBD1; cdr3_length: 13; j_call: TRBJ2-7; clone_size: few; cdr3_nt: TGTGCCAGCAGTACCAGGGGGCCCTACGAGCAGTACTTC; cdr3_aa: CASSTRGPYEQYF